Detailed here is one T cell receptor beta chain. Its antigen is unidentified. TCRdb re-derived calls from the PCR reads in MiXCR, one entry per CDR3 protein. The sample has over 85,000 distinct CDR3 sequences; about 23% are singletons. Sorting captured naive CD8 T cells as CD8+CD4-CCR7+CD45RA+. This entry is derived from a study of molecular identifiers for immune sequencing clone quantification. Study results and caveats: Clones above 20 RNA copies held over 98% of effector molecules, under 1% in naive cells. Jurkat TCR RNA that was spiked in from one cell was reportedly detectable among some 970,000 naive cells.

CDR1 is LGHNA, CDR2 YSLEER, per germline. The V end was cut by 0 bases, the J end by 5 bases, with 13 bases between. There are 15 residues in the CDR3. The chain links TRBV4-3 to TRBJ1-2, with D possibly being TRBD1 (5 bases). This TCR was recovered from a human donor in good health. Some libraries in this study had Jurkat cell RNA spiked in. The sequenced sample consisted of naive CD8+ T cells from blood, with Jurkat cell RNA spiked in. The subset: FACS-sorted CD8+CD4-CCR7+CD45RA+ naive T cells. The CDR3 DNA reads TGCGCCAGCAGCCAAGATGCGGGACCCTTTTATGGCTACACCTTC. Residues: CASSQDAGPFYGYTF.